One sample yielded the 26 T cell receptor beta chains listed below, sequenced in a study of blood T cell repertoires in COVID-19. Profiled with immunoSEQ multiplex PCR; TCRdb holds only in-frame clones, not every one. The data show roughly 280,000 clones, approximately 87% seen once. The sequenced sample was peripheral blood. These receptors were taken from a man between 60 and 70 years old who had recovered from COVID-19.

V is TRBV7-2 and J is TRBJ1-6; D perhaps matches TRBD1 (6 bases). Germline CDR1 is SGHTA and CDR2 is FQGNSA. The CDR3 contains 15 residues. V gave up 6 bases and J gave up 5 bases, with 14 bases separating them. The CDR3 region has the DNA TGTGCCAGCAGTAAAGGACAGATGAATAATTCACCCCTCCACTTT. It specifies CASSKGQMNNSPLHF.

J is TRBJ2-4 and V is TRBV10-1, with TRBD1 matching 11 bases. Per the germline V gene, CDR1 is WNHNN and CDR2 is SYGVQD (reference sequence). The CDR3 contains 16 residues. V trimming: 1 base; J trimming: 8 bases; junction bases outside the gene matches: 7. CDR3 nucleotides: TGCGCCAGCAGTGAGTTCCGGACAGGGGGCAGGCACATTCAGTACTTC. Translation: CASSEFRTGGRHIQYF.

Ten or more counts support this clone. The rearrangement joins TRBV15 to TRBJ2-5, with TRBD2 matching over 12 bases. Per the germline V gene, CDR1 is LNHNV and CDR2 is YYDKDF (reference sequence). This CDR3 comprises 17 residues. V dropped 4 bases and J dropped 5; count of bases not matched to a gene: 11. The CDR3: CATSTIQRLAGDETQYF. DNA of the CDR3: TGTGCCACCAGCACAATACAAAGACTAGCGGGAGATGAGACCCAGTACTTC.

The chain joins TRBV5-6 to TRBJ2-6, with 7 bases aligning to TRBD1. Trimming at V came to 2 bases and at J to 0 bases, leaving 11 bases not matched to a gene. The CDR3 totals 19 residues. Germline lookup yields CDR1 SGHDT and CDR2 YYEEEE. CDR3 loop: CASSFTVTGPRSGANVLTF. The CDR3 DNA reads TGTGCCAGCAGCTTTACCGTGACAGGGCCTCGCTCTGGGGCCAACGTCCTGACTTTC.

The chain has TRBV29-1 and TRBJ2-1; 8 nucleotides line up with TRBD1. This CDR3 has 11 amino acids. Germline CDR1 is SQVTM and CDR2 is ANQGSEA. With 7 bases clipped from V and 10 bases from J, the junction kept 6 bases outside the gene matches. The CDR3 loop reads CSAMTGAEQFF. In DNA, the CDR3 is TGCAGCGCCATGACAGGGGCAGAGCAGTTCTTC.

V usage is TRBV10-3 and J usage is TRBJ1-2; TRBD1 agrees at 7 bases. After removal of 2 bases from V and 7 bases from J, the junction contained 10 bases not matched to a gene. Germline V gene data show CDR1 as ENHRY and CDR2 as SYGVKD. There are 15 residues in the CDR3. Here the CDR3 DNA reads TGTGCCATCAGTGAGCCGGGCAGGGGGTCTGGTGGCTACACCTTC. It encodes CAISEPGRGSGGYTF.

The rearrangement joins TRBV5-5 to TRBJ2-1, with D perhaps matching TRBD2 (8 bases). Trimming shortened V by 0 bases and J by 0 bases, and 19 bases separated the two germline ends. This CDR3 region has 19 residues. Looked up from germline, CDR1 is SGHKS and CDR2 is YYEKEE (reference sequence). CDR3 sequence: CASSLAYGRGQSSYNEQFF. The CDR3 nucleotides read TGTGCCAGCAGCTTGGCCTACGGGAGGGGACAGAGCTCCTACAATGAGCAGTTCTTC.

The DNA for the CDR3 is TGTGCCAGCAGCTCGACAGGGGGCTATGGCTACACCTTC. Translated: CASSSTGGYGYTF. The chain joins TRBV7-2 to TRBJ1-2; 9 bases match TRBD1. CDR1 SGHTA and CDR2 FQGNSA come from the germline V gene. CDR3 length: 13 residues. The V gene end was trimmed by 4 bases and the J gene end by 4 bases; junction bases not matched to a gene: 1. The variable domain in full, with the rest retrieved from reference TRBV7-2 and TRBJ1-2, is GAGVSQSPSNKVTEKGKDVELRCDPISGHTALYWYRQSLGQGLEFLIYFQGNSAPDKSGLPSDRFSAERTGGSVSTLTIQRTQQEDSAVYLCASSSTGGYGYTFGSGTRLTVV.

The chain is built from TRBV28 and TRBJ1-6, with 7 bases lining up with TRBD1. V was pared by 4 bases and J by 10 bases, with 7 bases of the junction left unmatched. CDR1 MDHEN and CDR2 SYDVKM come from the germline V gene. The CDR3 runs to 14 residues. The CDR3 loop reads CASSYNRGRSPLHF. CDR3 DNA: TGTGCCAGCAGTTATAACAGGGGACGGTCACCCCTCCACTTT. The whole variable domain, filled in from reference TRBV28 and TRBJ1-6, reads DVKVTQSSRYLVKRTGEKVFLECVQDMDHENMFWYRQDPGLGLRLIYFSYDVKMKEKGDIPEGYSVSREKKERFSLILESASTNQTSMYLCASSYNRGRSPLHFGNGTRLTVT.

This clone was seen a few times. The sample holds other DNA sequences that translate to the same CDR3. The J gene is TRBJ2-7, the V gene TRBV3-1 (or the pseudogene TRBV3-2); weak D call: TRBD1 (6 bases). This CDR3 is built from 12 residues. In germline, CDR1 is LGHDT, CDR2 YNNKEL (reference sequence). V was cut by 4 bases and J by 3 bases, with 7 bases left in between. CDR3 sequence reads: CASSLGGYEQYF. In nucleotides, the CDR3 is TGTGCCAGCAGCCTAGGGGGCTACGAGCAGTACTTC.

CDR3 in DNA: TGCGCCAGCCGGGACTCAGCTACCTACGAGCAGTACTTC. Amino acids: CASRDSATYEQYF. The V and J genes are TRBV10-2 and TRBJ2-7; tentatively, D is TRBD2 (6 bases). CDR1 is WSHSY, CDR2 SAAADI, per germline. The CDR3 spans 13 residues. V was shortened by 8 bases and J by 2 bases, with 13 bases between the two germline ends.

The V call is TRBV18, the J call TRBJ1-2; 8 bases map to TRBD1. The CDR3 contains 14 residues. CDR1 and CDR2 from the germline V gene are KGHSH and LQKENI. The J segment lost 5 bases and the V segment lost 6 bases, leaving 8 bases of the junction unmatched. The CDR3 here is CASSGQGLNYGYTF. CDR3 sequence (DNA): TGTGCCAGCTCCGGACAGGGCTTAAATTATGGCTACACCTTC. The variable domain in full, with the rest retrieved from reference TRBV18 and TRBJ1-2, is NAGVMQNPRHLVRRRGQEARLRCSPMKGHSHVYWYRQLPEEGLKFMVYLQKENIIDESGMPKERFSAEFPKEGPSILRIQQVVRGDSAAYFCASSGQGLNYGYTFGSGTRLTVV.

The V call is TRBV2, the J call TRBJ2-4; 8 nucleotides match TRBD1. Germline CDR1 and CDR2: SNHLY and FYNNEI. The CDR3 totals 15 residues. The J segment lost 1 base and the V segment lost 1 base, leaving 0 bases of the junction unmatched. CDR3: CASSEDRGAKNIQYF. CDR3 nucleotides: TGTGCCAGCAGTGAAGACAGGGGGGCCAAAAACATTCAGTACTTC.

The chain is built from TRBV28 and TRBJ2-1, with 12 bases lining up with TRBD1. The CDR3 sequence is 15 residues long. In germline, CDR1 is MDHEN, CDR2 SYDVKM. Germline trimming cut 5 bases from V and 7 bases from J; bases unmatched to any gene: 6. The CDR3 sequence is CASSPGQGAINEQFF. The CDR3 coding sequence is TGTGCCAGCAGTCCGGGACAGGGGGCGATTAATGAGCAGTTCTTC.

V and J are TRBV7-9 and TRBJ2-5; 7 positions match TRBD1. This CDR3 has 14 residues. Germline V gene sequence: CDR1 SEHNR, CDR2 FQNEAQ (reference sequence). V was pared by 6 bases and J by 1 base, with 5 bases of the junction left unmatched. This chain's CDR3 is CASSIGDSQETQYF. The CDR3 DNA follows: TGTGCCAGCAGTATCGGGGACAGCCAAGAGACCCAGTACTTC.

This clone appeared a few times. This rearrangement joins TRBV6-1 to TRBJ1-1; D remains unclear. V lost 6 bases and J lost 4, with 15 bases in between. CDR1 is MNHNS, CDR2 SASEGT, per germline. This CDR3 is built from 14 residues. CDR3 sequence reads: CASRAPKEVTEAFF. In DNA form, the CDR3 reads TGTGCCAGCAGGGCCCCCAAGGAGGTCACTGAAGCTTTCTTT.

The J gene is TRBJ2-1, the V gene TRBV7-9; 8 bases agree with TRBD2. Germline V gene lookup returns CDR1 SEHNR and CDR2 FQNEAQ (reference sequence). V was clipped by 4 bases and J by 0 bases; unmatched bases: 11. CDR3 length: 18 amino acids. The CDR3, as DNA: TGTGCCAGCAGCTCAAACCTACTAGCGGAAAGCTCCTACAATGAGCAGTTCTTC. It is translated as CASSSNLLAESSYNEQFF.

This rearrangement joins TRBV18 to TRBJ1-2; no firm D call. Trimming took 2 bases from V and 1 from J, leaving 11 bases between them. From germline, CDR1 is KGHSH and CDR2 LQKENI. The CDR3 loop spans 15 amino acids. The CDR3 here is CASSPSLRDNYGYTF. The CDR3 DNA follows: TGTGCCAGCTCACCAAGTTTACGGGATAACTATGGCTACACCTTC.

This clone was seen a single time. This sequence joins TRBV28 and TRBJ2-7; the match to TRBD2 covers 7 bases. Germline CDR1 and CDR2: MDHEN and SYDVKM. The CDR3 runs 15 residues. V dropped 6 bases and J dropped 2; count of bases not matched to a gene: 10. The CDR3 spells CASSPSRGVTYEQYF. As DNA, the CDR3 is TGTGCCAGCAGCCCCTCTCGGGGGGTTACCTACGAGCAGTACTTC.

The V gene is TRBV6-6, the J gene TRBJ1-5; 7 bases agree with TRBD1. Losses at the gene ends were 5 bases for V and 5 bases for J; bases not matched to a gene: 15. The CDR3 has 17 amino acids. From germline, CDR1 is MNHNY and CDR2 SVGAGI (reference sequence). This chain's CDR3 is CASSQRERTGDDQPQHF. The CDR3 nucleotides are TGTGCCAGCAGTCAAAGAGAACGGACAGGTGATGATCAGCCCCAGCATTTT.

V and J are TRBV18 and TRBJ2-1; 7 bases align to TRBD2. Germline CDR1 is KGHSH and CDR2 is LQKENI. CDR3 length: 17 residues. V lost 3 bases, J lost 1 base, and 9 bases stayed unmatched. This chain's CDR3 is CASSPTTPSGSYNEQFF. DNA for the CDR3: TGTGCCAGCTCACCCACGACCCCTAGCGGATCCTACAATGAGCAGTTCTTC.

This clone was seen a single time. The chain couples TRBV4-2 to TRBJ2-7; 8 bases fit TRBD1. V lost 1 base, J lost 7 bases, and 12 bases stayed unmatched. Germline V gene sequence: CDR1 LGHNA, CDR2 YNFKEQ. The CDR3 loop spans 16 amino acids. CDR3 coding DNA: TGTGCCAGCAGCCAAGCTCCGACAGGGGACGGCGGAGAGCAGTACTTC. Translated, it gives CASSQAPTGDGGEQYF.

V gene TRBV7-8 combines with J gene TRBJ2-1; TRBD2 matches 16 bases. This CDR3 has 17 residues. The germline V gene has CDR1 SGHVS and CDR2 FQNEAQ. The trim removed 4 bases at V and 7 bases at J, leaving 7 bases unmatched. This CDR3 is CASSSGLAGGVRNEQFF. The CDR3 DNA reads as TGTGCCAGCAGCTCGGGACTAGCGGGAGGGGTACGGAATGAGCAGTTCTTC.

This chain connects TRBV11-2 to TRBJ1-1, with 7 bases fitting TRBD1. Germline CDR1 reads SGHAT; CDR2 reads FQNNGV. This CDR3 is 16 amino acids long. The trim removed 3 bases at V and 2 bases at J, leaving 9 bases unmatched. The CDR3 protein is CASSLVMGQPNTEAFF. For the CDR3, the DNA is TGTGCCAGCAGCTTGGTAATGGGACAGCCAAACACTGAAGCTTTCTTT.

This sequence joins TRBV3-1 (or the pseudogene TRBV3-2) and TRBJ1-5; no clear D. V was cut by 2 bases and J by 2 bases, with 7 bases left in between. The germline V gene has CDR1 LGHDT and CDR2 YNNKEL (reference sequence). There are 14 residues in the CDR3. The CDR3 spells CASSQLGRNQPQHF. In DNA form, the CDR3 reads TGTGCCAGCAGCCAACTTGGGCGCAATCAGCCCCAGCATTTT.

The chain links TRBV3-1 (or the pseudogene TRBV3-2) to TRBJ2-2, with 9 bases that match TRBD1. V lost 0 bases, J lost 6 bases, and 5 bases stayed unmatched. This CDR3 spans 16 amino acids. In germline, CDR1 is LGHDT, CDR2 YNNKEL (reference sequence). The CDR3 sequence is CASSQDVTGGPGELFF. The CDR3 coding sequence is TGTGCCAGCAGCCAAGATGTGACAGGGGGGCCCGGGGAGCTGTTTTTT.